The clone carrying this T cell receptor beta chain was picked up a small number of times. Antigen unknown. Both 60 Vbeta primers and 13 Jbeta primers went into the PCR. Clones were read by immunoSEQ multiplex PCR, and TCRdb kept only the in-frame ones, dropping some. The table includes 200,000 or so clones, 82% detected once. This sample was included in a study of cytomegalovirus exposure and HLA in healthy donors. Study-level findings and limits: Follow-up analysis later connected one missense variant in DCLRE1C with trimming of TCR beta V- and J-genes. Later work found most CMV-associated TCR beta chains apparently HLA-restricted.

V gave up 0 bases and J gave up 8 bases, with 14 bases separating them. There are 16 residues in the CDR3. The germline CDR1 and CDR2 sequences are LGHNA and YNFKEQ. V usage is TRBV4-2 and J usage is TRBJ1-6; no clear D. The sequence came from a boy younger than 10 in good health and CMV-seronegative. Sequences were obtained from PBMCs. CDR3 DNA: TGTGCCAGCAGCCAAGATGTCGGCCGGGAGTATTCACCCCTCCACTTT. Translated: CASSQDVGREYSPLHF.